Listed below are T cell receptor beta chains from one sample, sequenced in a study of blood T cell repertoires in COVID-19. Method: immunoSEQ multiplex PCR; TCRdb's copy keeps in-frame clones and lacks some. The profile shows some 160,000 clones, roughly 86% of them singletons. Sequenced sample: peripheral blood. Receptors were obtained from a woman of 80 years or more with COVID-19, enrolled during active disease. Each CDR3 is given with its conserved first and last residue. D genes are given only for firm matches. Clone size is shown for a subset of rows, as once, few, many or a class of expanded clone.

CDR3 DNA: TGTGCCAGCAGCGCGGGACTTCAGATGAATGAGCAGTTCTTC
CDR3 protein: CASSAGLQMNEQFF
clone size: few
V gene: TRBV7-9
J gene: TRBJ2-1
D gene: .

CDR3 DNA: TGTGCCAGCAGCTCACAGGGTTCAGGTAACGAGCAGTACTTC
CDR3 protein: CASSSQGSGNEQYF
clone size: .
V gene: TRBV5-4
J gene: TRBJ2-7
D gene: .

CDR3 DNA: TGTGCCAGCAGAGGGGGTCCAGATACGCAGTATTTT
CDR3 protein: CASRGGPDTQYF
clone size: .
V gene: TRBV25-1
J gene: TRBJ2-3
D gene: .

CDR3 DNA: TGCGCCAGCAGCTTGGCCAGGCTAGCGGGAGACGAGCAGTACTTC
CDR3 protein: CASSLARLAGDEQYF
clone size: .
V gene: TRBV5-1
J gene: TRBJ2-7
D gene: TRBD2

CDR3 DNA: TGTGCCAGCAGTTTCGACCCATATCGGGGTCAGCCCCAGCATTTT
CDR3 protein: CASSFDPYRGQPQHF
clone size: .
V gene: TRBV28
J gene: TRBJ1-5
D gene: .

CDR3 DNA: TGTGCCAGCAGCCAGACAGGGGGCAACACCGGGGAGCTGTTTTTT
CDR3 protein: CASSQTGGNTGELFF
clone size: .
V gene: TRBV5-4
J gene: TRBJ2-2
D gene: TRBD1

CDR3 DNA: TGCAGCGCCGTAGTTGGACTAGCGGGTTACAATGAGCAGTTCTTC
CDR3 protein: CSAVVGLAGYNEQFF
clone size: .
V gene: TRBV29-1
J gene: TRBJ2-1
D gene: TRBD2

CDR3 DNA: TGTGCCAGTAGTGACACCCTAATAAATAGTGGTCAGCCCCAGCATTTT
CDR3 protein: CASSDTLINSGQPQHF
clone size: .
V gene: TRBV19
J gene: TRBJ1-5
D gene: .

CDR3 DNA: TGTGCCACCAGTGATCAACTAGCGGGCAGACGTCAGGAGCAGTTCTTC
CDR3 protein: CATSDQLAGRRQEQFF
clone size: .
V gene: TRBV24-1
J gene: TRBJ2-1
D gene: TRBD2

CDR3 DNA: TGTGCCATCAGTGATCCAGGGTACCTCCAAGAGACCCAGTACTTC
CDR3 protein: CAISDPGYLQETQYF
clone size: .
V gene: TRBV10-3
J gene: TRBJ2-5
D gene: .

CDR3 DNA: TGTGCCAGCACTTATGGAGATCTTGGTCGGCCGGAGGCTTTCTTT
CDR3 protein: CASTYGDLGRPEAFF
clone size: once
V gene: TRBV25-1
J gene: TRBJ1-1
D gene: .

CDR3 DNA: TGTGCCAGCAGCACACACGGGGTTCAGCCCCAGCATTTT
CDR3 protein: CASSTHGVQPQHF
clone size: .
V gene: TRBV5-6
J gene: TRBJ1-5
D gene: .

CDR3 DNA: TGTGCCAGCACCCCCCTCTTAGCGGGAGCCGCCTACAATGAGCAGTTCTTC
CDR3 protein: CASTPLLAGAAYNEQFF
clone size: once
V gene: TRBV6-2/TRBV6-3
J gene: TRBJ2-1
D gene: TRBD2

CDR3 DNA: TGTGCCAGCACCCGAGGGACTAGCGGCAATGAGCAGTTCTTC
CDR3 protein: CASTRGTSGNEQFF
clone size: .
V gene: TRBV2
J gene: TRBJ2-1
D gene: TRBD2

CDR3 DNA: TGTGCCAGCACGGGACAGAGGAACACCGGGGAGCTGTTTTTT
CDR3 protein: CASTGQRNTGELFF
clone size: .
V gene: TRBV6-5
J gene: TRBJ2-2
D gene: TRBD1

CDR3 DNA: TGTGCCAGCAGCCCGGTCCCTAACACCGGGGAGCTGTTTTTT
CDR3 protein: CASSPVPNTGELFF
clone size: .
V gene: TRBV7-6
J gene: TRBJ2-2
D gene: .